This TCR beta chain derives from a study of blood T cell repertoires in COVID-19. The Seattle site enrolled patients during active infection and followed them longitudinally. Only in-frame clones appear in the TCRdb table, and some are missing; sequencing was by immunoSEQ multiplex PCR. The sample has about 200,000 clones, approximately 90% seen once. Trimming cost V 1 base and J 0 bases, with 7 bases left between them. The CDR3 is 15 residues long. The V gene's germline CDR1 is SEHNR and CDR2 FQNEAQ (reference sequence). Sequenced sample: peripheral blood. The V and J genes are TRBV7-9 and TRBJ1-3; D call uncertain. The receptor comes from a man aged 55 to 70 with COVID-19, enrolled during active disease. The CDR3 DNA is TGTGCCAGCAGCTTAGTGTCAGGCTCTGGAAACACCATATATTTT. Protein: CASSLVSGSGNTIYF.